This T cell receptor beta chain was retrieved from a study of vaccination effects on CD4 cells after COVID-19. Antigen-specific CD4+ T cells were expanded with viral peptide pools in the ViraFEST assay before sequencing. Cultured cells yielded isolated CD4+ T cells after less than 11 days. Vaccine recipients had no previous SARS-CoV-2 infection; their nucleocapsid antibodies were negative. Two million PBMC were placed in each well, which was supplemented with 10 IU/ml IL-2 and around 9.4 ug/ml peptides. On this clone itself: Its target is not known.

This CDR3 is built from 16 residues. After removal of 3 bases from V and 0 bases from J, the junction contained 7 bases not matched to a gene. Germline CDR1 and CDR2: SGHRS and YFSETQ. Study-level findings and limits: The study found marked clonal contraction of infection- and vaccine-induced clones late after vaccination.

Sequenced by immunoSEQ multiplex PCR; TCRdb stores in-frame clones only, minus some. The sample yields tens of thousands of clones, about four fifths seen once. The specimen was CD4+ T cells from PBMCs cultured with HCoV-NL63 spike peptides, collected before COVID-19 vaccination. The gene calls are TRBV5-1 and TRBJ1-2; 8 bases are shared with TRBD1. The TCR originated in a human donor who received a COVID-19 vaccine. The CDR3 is CASSSGWTGTNYGYTF. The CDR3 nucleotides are TGCGCCAGCAGCTCGGGATGGACAGGGACTAACTATGGCTACACCTTC.